The 14 T cell receptor beta chains listed next were all sequenced from one sample in a study of response to subunit inactivated influenza vaccine. Using its own MiXCR run on the RT-PCR reads, TCRdb lists one record per CDR3 protein. Of hundreds of thousands of distinct CDR3 sequences in the sample, roughly 10% were seen once. This sample comprised PBMCs from blood, obtained on the day of vaccination. These TCRs come from a man aged 50 to 60 who received an inactivated influenza vaccine.

This clonotype was found many times. The chain recombines TRBV12-3 or TRBV12-4 with TRBJ2-7; TRBD1 aligns across 8 bases. Losses at the gene ends were 6 bases for V and 4 bases for J; bases not matched to a gene: 14. The length of the CDR3 is 16 residues. CDR3 in amino acids: CASSPHPPQGAYEQYF. As DNA, the CDR3 is TGTGCCAGCAGCCCTCACCCACCTCAGGGGGCATACGAGCAGTACTTC.

The V gene is TRBV12-3 or TRBV12-4, the J gene TRBJ2-2; D gene ambiguous. There are 15 residues in the CDR3. With 5 bases removed from V and 1 base from J, the gap between germline ends came to 11 bases. CDR3 in amino acids: CASSPGPMNTGELFF. The CDR3 DNA sequence: TGTGCCAGCAGTCCTGGACCGATGAACACCGGGGAGCTGTTTTTT.

The chain combines TRBV19 with TRBJ2-1; TRBD2 matches 13 bases. The V segment lost 4 bases and the J segment 6 bases; nucleotides outside the gene matches: 9. CDR1 is LNHDA and CDR2 is SQIVND in the germline V gene (reference sequence). This CDR3 has 17 amino acids. The CDR3 loop is CASSTAGLAGKVNEQFF. The CDR3 bases are TGTGCCAGTAGTACCGCGGGACTAGCGGGAAAAGTCAATGAGCAGTTCTTC. Full variable domain (missing parts from reference TRBV19 and TRBJ2-1): DGGITQSPKYLFRKEGQNVTLSCEQNLNHDAMYWYRQDPGQGLRLIYYSQIVNDFQKGDIAEGYSVSREKKESFPLTVTSAQKNPTAFYLCASSTAGLAGKVNEQFFGPGTRLTVL.

The V and J genes are TRBV15 and TRBJ2-1; D remains unclear. The germline V gene encodes CDR1 LNHNV and CDR2 YYDKDF (reference sequence). Between the trimmed V and J ends, which lost 4 bases and 4 bases, there was a span of 20 bases. The CDR3 runs to 17 residues. The CDR3 sequence is CATSTSSRSNLYNEQFF. DNA for the CDR3: TGTGCCACCAGCACAAGCAGCCGGTCCAACCTTTACAATGAGCAGTTCTTC.

The V and J genes are TRBV20-1 and TRBJ1-1, with D possibly matching TRBD1 (5 bases). Germline CDR1 reads DFQATT; CDR2 reads SNEGSKA (reference sequence). The V end lost 4 bases, the J end lost 1 base, and 10 bases lay between the germline ends. The CDR3 sequence is 13 residues long. In nucleotides, the CDR3 is TGCAGTGCTAAGGGACTGCGGAACACTGAAGCTTTCTTT. Encoded protein: CSAKGLRNTEAFF.

This clonotype was found many times. This chain links TRBV15 with TRBJ1-6, with D possibly matching TRBD1 (5 bases). V lost 4 bases to trimming and J lost 13 bases, with 17 bases between them. The CDR3 totals 14 residues. Germline-derived CDR1 and CDR2 are LNHNV and YYDKDF (reference sequence). CDR3 in DNA: TGTGCCACCAGCAAAGCATCCGGGCAGGGTCCCCTCCACTTT. This translates into CATSKASGQGPLHF. The whole variable domain, filled in from reference TRBV15 and TRBJ1-6, reads DAMVIQNPRYQVTQFGKPVTLSCSQTLNHNVMYWYQQKSSQAPKLLFHYYDKDFNNEADTPDNFQSRRPNTSFCFLDIRSPGLGDTAMYLCATSKASGQGPLHFGNGTRLTVT.

This clonotype was seen a few times. This chain connects TRBV24-1 to TRBJ2-7, with D possibly matching TRBD2 (5 bases). The CDR3 runs 13 residues. V dropped 5 bases and J dropped 2 bases, with 9 bases sitting between them. Germline CDR1 KGHDR, CDR2 SFDVKD. The CDR3 spells CATSGPSTYEQYF. CDR3 bases: TGTGCCACCAGTGGTCCTAGCACCTACGAGCAGTACTTC.

This clonotype has more than one count but fewer than ten. The chain links TRBV28 to TRBJ2-1; 7 bases line up with TRBD2. Germline V lookup: CDR1 MDHEN, CDR2 SYDVKM. Trimming at V came to 3 bases and at J to 5 bases, leaving 19 bases not matched to a gene. The CDR3 length is 19 residues. The chain's CDR3 is CASSFLGLAVVSGDNEQFF. The CDR3 coding sequence is TGTGCCAGCAGTTTTCTTGGGCTAGCGGTCGTGTCCGGGGACAATGAGCAGTTCTTC.

This clonotype was picked up many times. The chain couples TRBV5-1 to TRBJ2-7; a possible D gene is TRBD1 (5 bases). CDR3 length: 21 amino acids. With 2 bases removed from V and 0 bases from J, the gap between germline ends came to 30 bases. CDR1 is SGHRS, CDR2 YFSETQ, per germline. Here the CDR3 DNA reads TGCGCCAGCAGCTTAAGGGGCATCGACAGAAGAATAACGTCGAGCTCCTACGAGCAGTACTTC. Translating it yields CASSLRGIDRRITSSSYEQYF. Using reference TRBV5-1 and TRBJ2-7 for the parts outside the CDR3, the full variable domain is KAGVTQTPRYLIKTRGQQVTLSCSPISGHRSVSWYQQTPGQGLQFLFEYFSETQRNKGNFPGRFSGRQFSNSRSEMNVSTLELGDSALYLCASSLRGIDRRITSSSYEQYFGPGTRLTVT.

The rearrangement joins TRBV6-5 to TRBJ2-3, with D uncertain. Trimming cost V 0 bases and J 0 bases, with 19 bases left between them. The CDR3 has 19 amino acids. Germline V gene data show CDR1 as MNHEY and CDR2 as SVGAGI. The CDR3 DNA reads TGTGCCAGCAGTTACTCGATCGGGTGGAGCGCCGATAGCACAGATACGCAGTATTTT. This gives the protein CASSYSIGWSADSTDTQYF.

Many counts were recorded for this clonotype. The CDR3 DNA sequence: TGTGCCAGCAGCTTAGATAAGGCGGAGGGCGAACGGAGGGCCCAGTACTTC. Translated: CASSLDKAEGERRAQYF. The chain employs TRBV11-2 and TRBJ2-5; perhaps TRBD2 as D (6 bases). Trimming stripped 0 bases from V and 9 bases from J, with 23 bases between. Germline V CDR1 and CDR2: SGHAT, FQNNGV. CDR3 size: 17 residues.

This clonotype was counted ten times or more. The chain employs TRBV20-1 and TRBJ1-1; tentatively, D is TRBD1 (6 bases). Trimming took off 3 bases at V and 4 bases at J, with 15 bases between the two ends. The CDR3 has 14 amino acids. Germline V gives CDR1 DFQATT, CDR2 SNEGSKA (reference sequence). CDR3 bases: TGCAGTGCTAGTTCCGGGGGCGGGAGCACTGAAGCTTTCTTT. Translated, it gives CSASSGGGSTEAFF.

The chain employs TRBV29-1 and TRBJ1-1; D is uncertain. The CDR3 has 13 residues. Germline CDR1 and CDR2: SQVTM and ANQGSEA. Trimming shortened V by 7 bases and J by 1 base, and 13 bases separated the two germline ends. The CDR3 DNA sequence: TGCAGCGCTCTTGATGTAACGAACACTGAAGCTTTCTTT. This translates into CSALDVTNTEAFF.

The genes are TRBV3-1 and TRBJ2-3; 8 positions match TRBD1. The CDR3 length is 17 residues. CDR1 and CDR2 (germline): LGHDT, YNNKEL (reference sequence). J was trimmed by 2 bases and V by 4 bases; bases with no gene match: 11. The DNA for the CDR3 is TGTGCCAGCAGCCCCCCCCGGACAGGGCTCCCCACAGATACGCAGTATTTT. Translating it yields CASSPPRTGLPTDTQYF.